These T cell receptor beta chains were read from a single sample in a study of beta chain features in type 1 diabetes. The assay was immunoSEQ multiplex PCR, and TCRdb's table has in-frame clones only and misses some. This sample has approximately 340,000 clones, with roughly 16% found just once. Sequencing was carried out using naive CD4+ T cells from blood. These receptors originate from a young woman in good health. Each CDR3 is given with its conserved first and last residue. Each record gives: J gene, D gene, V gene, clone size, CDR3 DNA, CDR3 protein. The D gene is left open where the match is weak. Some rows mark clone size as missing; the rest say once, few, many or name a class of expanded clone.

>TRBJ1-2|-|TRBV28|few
TGTGCCAGCAGTTCGGGGGAGGGACTCCTCCGAATCTATGGCTACACCTTC
CASSSGEGLLRIYGYTF
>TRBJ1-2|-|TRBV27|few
TGTGCCAGCAGTCATTACTCAGGGGCTGGTTTACATGGCTACACCTTC
CASSHYSGAGLHGYTF
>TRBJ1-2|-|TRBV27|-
TGTGCCAGCAGTCCCCAGTGGAGCAGGGGCAACTATGGCTACACCTTC
CASSPQWSRGNYGYTF
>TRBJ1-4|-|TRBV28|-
TGTGCCAGCAGTTTACCACAGATTAATGAAAAACTGTTTTTT
CASSLPQINEKLFF
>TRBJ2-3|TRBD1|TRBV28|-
TGTGCCAGCAGCTCACCCGGGACAGGGTTAACAGATACGCAGTATTTT
CASSSPGTGLTDTQYF
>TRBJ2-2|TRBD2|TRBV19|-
TGTGCCAGTACCGATACCAGCGGGGTCCGTACCGGGGAGCTGTTTTTT
CASTDTSGVRTGELFF
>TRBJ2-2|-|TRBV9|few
TGTGCCAGCAGCCCCCGACCGGGATCGGACCCCGGGGAGCTGTTTTTT
CASSPRPGSDPGELFF
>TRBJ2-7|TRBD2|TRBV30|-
TGTGCCTGGAGTCCCCAGGGGCGGGGGGCCTACGAGCAGTACTTC
CAWSPQGRGAYEQYF
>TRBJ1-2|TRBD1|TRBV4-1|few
TGCGCCAGCAGTCGGGGACAGGATAACCTCTATGGCTACACCTTC
CASSRGQDNLYGYTF
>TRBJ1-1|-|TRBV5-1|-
TGCGCCAGCAGCTGGGGAGGAGGGGCGACTGAAGCTTTCTTT
CASSWGGGATEAFF
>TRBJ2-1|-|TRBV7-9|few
TGTGCCAGCAGCCCCAGGACAGAAATCAGGGTTGAGCAGTTCTTC
CASSPRTEIRVEQFF
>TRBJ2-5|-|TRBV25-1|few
TGTGCCAGCAGTGAAAGGTCCGGGACACCAACCCAAGAGACCCAGTACTTC
CASSERSGTPTQETQYF
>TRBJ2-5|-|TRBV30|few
TGTGCCCTGCTTCTGTCCAGGCCCCTTGGAGAGACCCAGTACTTC
CALLLSRPLGETQYF
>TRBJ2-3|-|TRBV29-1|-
TGCAGCGTTGTTGAGAACACAGATACGCAGTATTTT
CSVVENTDTQYF
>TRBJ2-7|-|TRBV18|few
TGTGCCAGCTCAATCTTTCCAGGGGAAAACGAGCAGTACTTC
CASSIFPGENEQYF
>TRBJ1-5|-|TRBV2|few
TGTGCCAGCAGTGAAGCGCTTCTGAGTCAGGGCCGGAATCAGCCCCAGCATTTT
CASSEALLSQGRNQPQHF
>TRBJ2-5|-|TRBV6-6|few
TGTGCCAGCAGTCCCATAGGACTGGAAGAGACCCAGTACTTC
CASSPIGLEETQYF
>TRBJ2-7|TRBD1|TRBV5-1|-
TGCGCCAGCAGCGGCGGACAGGGGGCAAACTCCTACGAGCAGTACTTC
CASSGGQGANSYEQYF
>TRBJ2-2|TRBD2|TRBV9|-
TGTGCCAGCAGCGTAGCGTTGGGTGTATGGGGACTAGCACCCGGGGAGCTGTTTTTT
CASSVALGVWGLAPGELFF
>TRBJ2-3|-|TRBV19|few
TGTGCCAGCAAACCGCAGGGAAGGGGCACAGATACGCAGTATTTT
CASKPQGRGTDTQYF
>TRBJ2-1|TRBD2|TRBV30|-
TGTGCCTGGAGTGTAAATAGCGGGGGCTACAATGAGCAGTTCTTC
CAWSVNSGGYNEQFF
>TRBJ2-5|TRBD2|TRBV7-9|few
TGTGCCAGCAGCGCCCGACTAGCGGGAACTCAAGAGACCCAGTACTTC
CASSARLAGTQETQYF
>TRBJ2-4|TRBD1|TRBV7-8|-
TGTGCCAGCAGCCCGGGGACAGCCAGAAACATTCAGTACTTC
CASSPGTARNIQYF